This section outlines one TCR beta chain sequence together with its context. Its antigen is unidentified. The entry originates in a study of T cells after yellow fever vaccination. Study results and limitations: Researchers report a weaker secondary response that nonetheless peaked faster, day 5 versus 15. From the bulk population, abundant clonotypes could contaminate and appear within FACS-sorted repertoires. The booster saw the reappearance of most primary-vaccination clones (approximately 97% CD4, roughly 90% CD8).

The study made its TCR cDNA through 5'RACE template switching. That step introduced a universal primer site along with UMIs. TCRdb reanalysed the 5' RACE reads using MiXCR and keeps one entry per CDR3 protein. In the table there are some 290,000 distinct CDR3 sequences, roughly a tenth of which are singletons. This CDR3 has 16 amino acids. CDR1 and CDR2 (germline): MNHNS, SASEGT. V lost 6 bases and J lost 4, with 19 bases in between. The gene calls are TRBV6-1 and TRBJ1-5; tentative D call: TRBD1 (6 bases). The sample in question was CD4+ T cells sorted from PBMCs, obtained 45 days after the yellow fever booster vaccination. The receptor was derived from a man aged 18 to 35 who received the YFV17D yellow fever vaccine. For the CDR3, the DNA is TGTGCCAGCAGGGATGACAGGAGGGGCCAAAATCAGCCCCAGCATTTT. Residues: CASRDDRRGQNQPQHF.